The 20 T cell receptor beta chains below were found in one sample sequenced in a study of blood T cell repertoires in COVID-19. Produced via immunoSEQ multiplex PCR; TCRdb's table is partial and in-frame only. The sample holds some 180,000 clones; roughly 84% are singletons and the top ten take approximately 11%. Sequenced: peripheral blood. The receptor set was obtained from a man aged 65 to 79 with active or convalescent COVID-19.

The chain uses TRBV18 and TRBJ2-2, with D hard to call. CDR1 is KGHSH, CDR2 LQKENI, per germline. V gave up 2 bases and J gave up 5 bases, with 6 bases separating them. The CDR3 length is 13 residues. The CDR3: CASSPVGTGELFF. CDR3 coding DNA: TGTGCCAGCTCACCAGTCGGGACCGGGGAGCTGTTTTTT.

This clone has just one count. The chain carries TRBV7-2 and TRBJ1-2, with D possibly matching TRBD1 (5 bases). CDR1 is SGHTA, CDR2 FQGNSA, per germline. This CDR3 region has 15 residues. V was pared by 4 bases and J by 4 bases, with 16 bases between. The CDR3 DNA is TGTGCCAGCAGCTCCCAAGGAGCAGGGCCCTATGGCTACACCTTC. Translated: CASSSQGAGPYGYTF. The full variable domain, with the rest looked up from reference TRBV7-2 and TRBJ1-2, is GAGVSQSPSNKVTEKGKDVELRCDPISGHTALYWYRQSLGQGLEFLIYFQGNSAPDKSGLPSDRFSAERTGGSVSTLTIQRTQQEDSAVYLCASSSQGAGPYGYTFGSGTRLTVV.

CDR3 DNA sequence: TGTGCCAGCAGCAAGGGGCAGGGGTTCACAGATACGCAGTATTTT. It translates to CASSKGQGFTDTQYF. V usage is TRBV11-2 and J usage is TRBJ2-3; perhaps TRBD1 as D (6 bases). Germline V gene data show CDR1 as SGHAT and CDR2 as FQNNGV. The CDR3 consists of 15 residues. V gave up 5 bases and J gave up 2 bases, with 14 bases separating them.

This clone was detected only once. The J gene is TRBJ2-5, the V gene TRBV6-5; a weak D match, TRBD1 (6 bases). The germline gives CDR1 MNHEY, CDR2 SVGAGI. Trimming removed 2 bases at V and 1 base at J, with 8 bases between. The CDR3 runs to 14 residues. DNA of the CDR3: TGTGCCAGCAGTTACGGACAGCCCCAAGAGACCCAGTACTTC. This sequence encodes CASSYGQPQETQYF.

The chain joins TRBV28 to TRBJ2-5, with TRBD2 matching over 11 bases. There are 16 residues in the CDR3. CDR1 and CDR2 from the germline V gene are MDHEN and SYDVKM. V shed 2 bases, J shed 5 bases, and the junction held 7 bases outside the gene matches. Here the CDR3 reads CASSLTSGRLLETQYF. The DNA of the CDR3 is TGTGCCAGCAGTTTAACTAGCGGGAGACTTTTGGAGACCCAGTACTTC.

This rearrangement joins TRBV27 to TRBJ2-3, with 7 positions matching TRBD2. The V gene end was trimmed by 6 bases and the J gene end by 0 bases; junction bases not matched to a gene: 6. The CDR3 has 15 amino acids. CDR1 MNHEY and CDR2 SMNVEV come from the germline V gene (reference sequence). In nucleotides, the CDR3 is TGTGCCAGCAGGGGGCGGGGGTTGAGCACAGATACGCAGTATTTT. It translates to CASRGRGLSTDTQYF.

This rearrangement joins TRBV4-1 to TRBJ1-6, with D possibly TRBD1 on 6 matching bases. Trimming took off 4 bases at V and 10 bases at J, with 11 bases between the two ends. Germline assignment: CDR1 MGHRA and CDR2 YSYEKL. The CDR3 totals 13 residues. As DNA, the CDR3 is TGCGCCAGCAGCCCGGACAGTCGGTCACCCCTCCACTTT. This translates into CASSPDSRSPLHF.

The table lists this clone with many counts. The chain is built from TRBV27 and TRBJ1-1, with 8 bases aligning to TRBD1. The CDR3 spans 14 residues. Germline assignment: CDR1 MNHEY and CDR2 SMNVEV (reference sequence). The J segment lost 3 bases and the V segment lost 5 bases, leaving 5 bases of the junction unmatched. The CDR3 loop is CASSPQGAYTEAFF. In DNA form, the CDR3 reads TGTGCCAGCAGTCCTCAGGGGGCATACACTGAAGCTTTCTTT.

This clone came up once. A junction end diverges from the germline sequence, so it may reflect a read error. The CDR3 loop reads CASSNSRATNEKLFF. The CDR3 region has the DNA TGTGCCAGCAGTAACTCCAGGGCAACTAATGAAAAACTGTTTTTT. The genes are TRBV6-5 and TRBJ1-4; possibly TRBD1 for D (5 bases). Per germline, CDR1 MNHEY and CDR2 SVGAGI. The CDR3 spans 15 residues.

The chain uses TRBV14 and TRBJ1-2; D remains unclear. CDR3 length: 13 residues. Germline V gene sequence: CDR1 SGHDN, CDR2 FVKESK. Trimming removed 4 bases from V and 6 bases from J, with 12 bases in between. CDR3: CASSRDIVDGYTF. Here the CDR3 DNA reads TGTGCCAGCAGCCGTGACATAGTAGATGGCTACACCTTC.

The rearrangement links TRBV7-2 to TRBJ1-1; a weak D match, TRBD1 (5 bases). The germline V gene encodes CDR1 SGHTA and CDR2 FQGNSA. The CDR3 is 16 residues long. Trimming stripped 4 bases from V and 3 bases from J, with 18 bases between. CDR3 coding DNA: TGTGCCAGCAGCTCTCTAGGGGCAGGGTCGGACACTGAAGCTTTCTTT. It encodes CASSSLGAGSDTEAFF.

V gene TRBV7-9 combines with J gene TRBJ2-1, with TRBD2 matching over 8 bases. Germline loops: CDR1 SEHNR, CDR2 FQNEAQ (reference sequence). J was trimmed by 2 bases and V by 5 bases; bases with no gene match: 5. The CDR3 is 15 residues long. CDR3 nucleotides: TGTGCCAGCAGCGCCTCAGCGGGAGCCTACAATGAGCAGTTCTTC. This codes for CASSASAGAYNEQFF.

The gene calls are TRBV5-1 and TRBJ2-2; 7 positions agree with TRBD1. The V segment lost 3 bases and the J segment 1 base; nucleotides outside the gene matches: 9. CDR1 is SGHRS and CDR2 is YFSETQ in the germline V gene. The CDR3 runs 17 residues. The chain's CDR3 is CASSSPSGTENTGELFF. As DNA, the CDR3 is TGCGCCAGCAGCTCACCAAGTGGGACAGAGAACACCGGGGAGCTGTTTTTT.

The V and J genes are TRBV24-1 and TRBJ2-5, with 9 bases lining up with TRBD1. The CDR3 is made up of 15 amino acids. Germline V CDR1 and CDR2: KGHDR, SFDVKD. Germline trimming cut 4 bases from V and 3 bases from J; bases unmatched to any gene: 5. The CDR3: CATSDTGTGKETQYF. The CDR3 DNA sequence: TGTGCCACCAGTGACACGGGGACAGGGAAAGAGACCCAGTACTTC.

This clone was seen a few times. Other DNA variants within this sample encode the same CDR3. V and J are TRBV28 and TRBJ1-2, with D uncertain. The CDR3 has 12 residues. Germline V gene data show CDR1 as MDHEN and CDR2 as SYDVKM. V was trimmed by 3 bases and J by 4 bases, leaving 6 bases between them. The CDR3 loop reads CASSLRLYGYTF. CDR3 in DNA: TGTGCCAGCAGTTTGCGGCTCTATGGCTACACCTTC.

The chain recombines TRBV9 with TRBJ1-5; 8 bases agree with TRBD1. The trim removed 4 bases at V and 0 bases at J, leaving 3 bases unmatched. This CDR3 has 15 amino acids. CDR1 is SGDLS and CDR2 is YYNGEE in the germline V gene. Here the CDR3 DNA reads TGTGCCAGCAGCATTGGGACAGGTAGCAATCAGCCCCAGCATTTT. Translated, it gives CASSIGTGSNQPQHF.

This chain connects TRBV30 to TRBJ1-2; the D is unclear. The length of the CDR3 is 16 residues. Trimming removed 8 bases at V and 4 bases at J, with 26 bases between. Germline V gene data show CDR1 as GTSNPN and CDR2 as SVGIG (reference sequence). Here the CDR3 reads CAGTPRGRGDTYGYTF. The CDR3 coding sequence is TGTGCCGGTACCCCACGGGGTCGTGGGGATACCTATGGCTACACCTTC.

J is TRBJ2-7 and V is TRBV29-1, with TRBD1 identical over 9 bases. V dropped 6 bases and J dropped 2; count of bases not matched to a gene: 8. This CDR3 is built from 14 residues. The germline V gene encodes CDR1 SQVTM and CDR2 ANQGSEA. CDR3 sequence reads: CSVIYRGLTYEQYF. In DNA form, the CDR3 reads TGCAGCGTGATATACAGGGGGCTCACCTACGAGCAGTACTTC.

This chain joins TRBV27 and TRBJ1-2, with 9 bases lining up with TRBD1. This CDR3 has 14 amino acids. Germline values: CDR1 MNHEY, CDR2 SMNVEV (reference sequence). With 7 bases clipped from V and 6 bases from J, the junction kept 9 bases outside the gene matches. The CDR3 nucleotides are TGTGCCAGCACCAAACCTGGGACAGGGAATGGCTACACCTTC. Its protein is CASTKPGTGNGYTF.

V is TRBV28 and J is TRBJ2-1; 10 bases are shared with TRBD1. With V trimmed by 4 bases and J by 3 bases, 6 bases remained unmatched. Germline V gene data show CDR1 as MDHEN and CDR2 as SYDVKM. The CDR3 has 16 amino acids. This chain's CDR3 is CASSSGTGEDYNEQFF. DNA of the CDR3: TGTGCCAGCAGTTCCGGGACAGGGGAGGACTACAATGAGCAGTTCTTC. Combining the CDR3 with reference TRBV28 and TRBJ2-1 gives the whole variable domain DVKVTQSSRYLVKRTGEKVFLECVQDMDHENMFWYRQDPGLGLRLIYFSYDVKMKEKGDIPEGYSVSREKKERFSLILESASTNQTSMYLCASSSGTGEDYNEQFFGPGTRLTVL.